This TCR beta chain appears in the sequencing data of a study of blood T cells in healthy people across ages. Overall study: Template switching caught about one barcoded beta molecule for each two T cells. Study-level points and caveats: Those diversity estimates obtained from one million T cells were thought to be underestimates.

Every donor gave approximately 10 milliliters of peripheral blood. On this clonotype itself: Its specificity is unknown.

Looked up from germline, CDR1 is LGHDT and CDR2 is YNNKEL (reference sequence). The V end lost 0 bases, the J end lost 11 bases, and 10 bases lay between the germline ends. This CDR3 has 12 amino acids. Through a sample-barcoded 5' primer and a J-beta primer mix, a second PCR was run for roughly 7 to 12 cycles. Every molecule of cDNA carried a tag from a template-switch adaptor with 12 random nucleotides. One entry per CDR3 protein, called by TCRdb with MiXCR from the 5' RACE reads. The sample records 1,500,000 or so distinct CDR3 sequences, almost 60% being singletons. The rearrangement links TRBV3-1 to TRBJ1-2; unclear D gene. The sample was blood. This receptor was identified in a man aged 18 to 29 in good health. CDR3 protein: CASSQDYRVYTF. CDR3 DNA sequence: TGTGCCAGCAGCCAAGACTATCGGGTGTACACCTTC.